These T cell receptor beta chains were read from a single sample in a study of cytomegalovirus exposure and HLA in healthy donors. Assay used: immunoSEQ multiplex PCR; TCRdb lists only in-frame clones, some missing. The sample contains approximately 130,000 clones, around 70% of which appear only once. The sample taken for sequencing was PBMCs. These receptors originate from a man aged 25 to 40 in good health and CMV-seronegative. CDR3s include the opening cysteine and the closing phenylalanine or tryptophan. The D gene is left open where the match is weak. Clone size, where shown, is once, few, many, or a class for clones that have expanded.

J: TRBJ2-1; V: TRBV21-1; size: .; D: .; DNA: TGTGCCAGCAGCAGCCTTGGCTCAGGAGGCTCCTACAATGAGCAGTTCTTC; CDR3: CASSSLGSGGSYNEQFF
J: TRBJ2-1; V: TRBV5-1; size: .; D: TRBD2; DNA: TGCGCCAGCAGCATAGTGGCTAGCGGTTACAATGAGCAGTTCTTC; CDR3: CASSIVASGYNEQFF
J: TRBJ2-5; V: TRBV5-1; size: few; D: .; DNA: TGCGCCAGCAGCTTGATGGCGGTCCAAGAGACCCAGTACTTC; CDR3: CASSLMAVQETQYF
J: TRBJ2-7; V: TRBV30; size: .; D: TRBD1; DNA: TGTGCCTGGAGTGGACAGGGCGACGAGCAGTACTTC; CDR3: CAWSGQGDEQYF
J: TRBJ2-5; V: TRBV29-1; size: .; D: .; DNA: TGCAGCCTTGACGGCGGGGCCCAAGAGACCCAGTACTTC; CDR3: CSLDGGAQETQYF
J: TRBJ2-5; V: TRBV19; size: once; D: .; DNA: TGTGCCAGTAGTATTCCTTTGCAAGAGACCCAGTACTTC; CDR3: CASSIPLQETQYF
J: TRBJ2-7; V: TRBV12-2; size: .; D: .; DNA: TGTGCAAGTCGCTTAGCCGCCGAGTCCCCCGAAATTCAGGCTCACAGGGAGCAGTACTTC; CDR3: CASRLAAESPEIQAHREQYF
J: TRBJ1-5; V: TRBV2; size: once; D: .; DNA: TGTGCCAGCAGTGTGGCAGGCGGAGGTCAGCCCCAGCATTTT; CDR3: CASSVAGGGQPQHF
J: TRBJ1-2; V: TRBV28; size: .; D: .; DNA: TGTGCCAGCAGTTCCAGGGGCGGCTACACCTTC; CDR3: CASSSRGGYTF
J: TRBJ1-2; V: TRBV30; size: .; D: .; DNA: TGTGCCTGGAGTGTCGCGGCAGGGAATGGCTACACCTTC; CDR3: CAWSVAAGNGYTF
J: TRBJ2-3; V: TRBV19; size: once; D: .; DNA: TGTGCCAGTGACTCGGAAAGCACAGATACGCAGTATTTT; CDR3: CASDSESTDTQYF
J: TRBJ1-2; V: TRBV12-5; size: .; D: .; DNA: TGTGCTAGTGGTCACAGGGCCAACTATGGCTACACCTTC; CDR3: CASGHRANYGYTF
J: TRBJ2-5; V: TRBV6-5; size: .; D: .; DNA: TGTGCCAGCAGCTCCGGGTTGGAGACCCAGTACTTC; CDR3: CASSSGLETQYF
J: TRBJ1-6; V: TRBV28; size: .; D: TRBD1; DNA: TGTGCCAGCAGCCCGACAGGGCTCAATAATTCACCCCTCCACTTT; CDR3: CASSPTGLNNSPLHF
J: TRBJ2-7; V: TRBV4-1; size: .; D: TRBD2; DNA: TGCGCCAGCAGCCAAGAAAATAGCGGGGGGGCGTCCTACGAGCAGTACTTC; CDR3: CASSQENSGGASYEQYF
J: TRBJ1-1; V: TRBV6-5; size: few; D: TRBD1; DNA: TGTGCCAGCAGCCCTACCGGGACAGCAAACACTGAAGCTTTCTTT; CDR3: CASSPTGTANTEAFF
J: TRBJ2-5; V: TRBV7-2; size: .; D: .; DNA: TGTGCCAGCAGCCCCCCCCCGACAGAAGAGACCCAGTACTTC; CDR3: CASSPPPTEETQYF
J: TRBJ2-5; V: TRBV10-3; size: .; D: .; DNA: TGTGCCATCAGTGACTACAGGGAGCGGGAGACCCAGTACTTC; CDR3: CAISDYRERETQYF
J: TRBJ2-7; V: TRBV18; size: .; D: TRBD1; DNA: TGTGCCAGCTCACCACCGGGACAGGGTTTTTACGAGCAGTACTTC; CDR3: CASSPPGQGFYEQYF
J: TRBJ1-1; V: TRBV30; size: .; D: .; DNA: TGTGCCTGGAGGGATAGGGGGAAAGCTTTCTTT; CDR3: CAWRDRGKAFF
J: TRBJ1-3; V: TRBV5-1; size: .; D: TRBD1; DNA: TGCGCCAGCAGCTTGGTCCCTACAGGGGCTGGAAACACCATATATTTT; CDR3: CASSLVPTGAGNTIYF
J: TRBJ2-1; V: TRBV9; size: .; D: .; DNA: TGTGCCAGCAGCGTGACTATCTACAATGAGCAGTTCTTC; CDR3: CASSVTIYNEQFF
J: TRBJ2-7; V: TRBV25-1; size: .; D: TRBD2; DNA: TGTGCCAGCAGTGATCTAGGGGCAGCGGGAGGCCTGTTATACGAGCAGTACTTC; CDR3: CASSDLGAAGGLLYEQYF
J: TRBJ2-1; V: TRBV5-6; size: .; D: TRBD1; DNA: TGTGCCAGCAGCACGGGACAGGCTGAGCAGTTCTTC; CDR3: CASSTGQAEQFF
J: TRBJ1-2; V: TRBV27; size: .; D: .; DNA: TGTGCCAGCAGCCCCGTCGGGGAGATCTATGGCTACACCTTC; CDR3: CASSPVGEIYGYTF
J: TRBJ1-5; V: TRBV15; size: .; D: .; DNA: TGTGCCACCAGCTGGGGGGATGGCAATCAGCCCCAGCATTTT; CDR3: CATSWGDGNQPQHF
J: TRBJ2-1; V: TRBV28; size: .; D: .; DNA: TGTGCCAGCGCCTACATCCTGGGGCTCTCCTACAATGAGCAGTTCTTC; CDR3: CASAYILGLSYNEQFF
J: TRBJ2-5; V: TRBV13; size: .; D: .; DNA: TGTGCCAGCAGCTCGTTTCGTTCGTGGACCCAGTACTTC; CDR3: CASSSFRSWTQYF
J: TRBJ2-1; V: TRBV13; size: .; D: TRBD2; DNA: TGTGCCAGCAGCCCTACCCTCTCACTAGCGGGAGAAAGGTTCAATGAGCAGTTCTTC; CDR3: CASSPTLSLAGERFNEQFF
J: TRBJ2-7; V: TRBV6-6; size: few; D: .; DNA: TGTGCCAGCATCGCGGCTAATAGAGCCCAGCAGTACTTC; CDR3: CASIAANRAQQYF
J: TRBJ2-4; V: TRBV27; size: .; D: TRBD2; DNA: TGTGCCAGCAGTTTGGGGCGGGGGTTCCTAGCCAAAAACATTCAGTACTTC; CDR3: CASSLGRGFLAKNIQYF
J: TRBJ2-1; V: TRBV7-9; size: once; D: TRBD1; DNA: TGTGCCAGCAGCGTCAACCGACAGGGGGCTTACAATGAGCAGTTCTTC; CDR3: CASSVNRQGAYNEQFF
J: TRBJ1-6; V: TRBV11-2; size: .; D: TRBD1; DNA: TGTGCCAGCAGCTTTCATCATTTCGGGACAGGGGAAAATTCACCCCTCCACTTT; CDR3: CASSFHHFGTGENSPLHF
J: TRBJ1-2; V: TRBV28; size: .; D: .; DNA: TGTGCCAGCAGTTTAGGGGGGAGTCCCGATAGGGACACCTTC; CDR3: CASSLGGSPDRDTF
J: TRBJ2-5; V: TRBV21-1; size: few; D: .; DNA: TGTGCCAGCAGCGCGCGGACTAGCGGGAGTTGGGAGACCCAGTACTTC; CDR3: CASSARTSGSWETQYF
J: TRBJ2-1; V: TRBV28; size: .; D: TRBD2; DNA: TGTGCCAGCAGTAAGAGACTAGCGTATGCTTACAATGAGCAGTTCTTC; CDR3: CASSKRLAYAYNEQFF
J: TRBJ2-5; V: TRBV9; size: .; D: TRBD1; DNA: TGTGCCAGCAGCGTAGCGGAAGGGGGCGAGACCCAGTACTTC; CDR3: CASSVAEGGETQYF
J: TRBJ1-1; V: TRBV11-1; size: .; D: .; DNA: TGTGCCAGCAGCTTCTCTAGTGGGAACACTGAAGCTTTCTTT; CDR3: CASSFSSGNTEAFF
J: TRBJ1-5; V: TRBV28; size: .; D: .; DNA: TGTGCCAGCAGTGGGGGCAGCAATCAGCCCCAGCATTTT; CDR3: CASSGGSNQPQHF
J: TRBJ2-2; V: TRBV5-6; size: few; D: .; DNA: TGTGCCAGCAGCTTGGTCGGGGGGCACTTGGAGCTGTTTTTT; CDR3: CASSLVGGHLELFF
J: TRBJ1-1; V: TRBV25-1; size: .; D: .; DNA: TGTGCCAGCCGTCAAGTTCGGGGGGTAGCTTTCTTT; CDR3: CASRQVRGVAFF
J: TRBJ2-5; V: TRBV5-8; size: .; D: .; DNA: TGTGCCAGCAGCTTGTGGAGCGAAGAGACCCAGTACTTC; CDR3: CASSLWSEETQYF
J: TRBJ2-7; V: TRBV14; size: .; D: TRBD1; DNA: TGTGCCAGCAGCCTCATCCAAGGGACAGGAGTGCCTCCCTCCTACGAGCAGTACTTC; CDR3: CASSLIQGTGVPPSYEQYF
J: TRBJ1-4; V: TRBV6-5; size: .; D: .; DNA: TGTGCCAGCGGTGTTCAGGCAACTAATGAAAAACTGTTTTTT; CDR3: CASGVQATNEKLFF
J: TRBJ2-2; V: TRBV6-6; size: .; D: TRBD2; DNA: TGTGCCAGCAGTTACGCGGGAGTCACCGGGGAGCTGTTTTTT; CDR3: CASSYAGVTGELFF
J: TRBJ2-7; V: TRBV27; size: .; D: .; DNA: TGTGCCAGCAGTTTGAGTACCGGCTACGAGCAGTACTTC; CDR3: CASSLSTGYEQYF
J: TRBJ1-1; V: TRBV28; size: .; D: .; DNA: TGTGCCAGCAGTTTAGACTCAGGGCCTGAAGCTTTCTTT; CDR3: CASSLDSGPEAFF
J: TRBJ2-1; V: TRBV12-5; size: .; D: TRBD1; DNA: TGTGCTAGTGGCTCCCGGGACAGCTACAATGAGCAGTTCTTC; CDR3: CASGSRDSYNEQFF
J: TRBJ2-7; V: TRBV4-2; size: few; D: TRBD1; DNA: TGTGCCAGCAGCCAAGACGGACAGGCCAACTCCTACGAGCAGTACTTC; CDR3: CASSQDGQANSYEQYF